The present TCR beta chain was sequenced within a study of T cell clonality in common variable immunodeficiency. General study findings and limits: Shared TCRbeta clones were fewer between CVID subjects than controls. Reportedly, TCR beta sequences from common variable immunodeficiency showed fewer deletions and N-nucleotide insertions.

Sequencing input was equivalent genomic DNA from CVID and controls. Only in-frame clones appear in the TCRdb table, and some are missing; sequencing was by immunoSEQ multiplex PCR. The repertoire yields 20,000 or so clones, none seen only once; the top ten contain around 2.3%. Germline V lookup: CDR1 SQVTM, CDR2 ANQGSEA. Trimming at V came to 4 bases and at J to 4 bases, leaving 8 bases not matched to a gene. The CDR3 runs 14 residues. Details on this clone: Its antigen is unidentified. The read comes to an end 3 residues before the CDR3 does, leaving the germline J gene to fill in the end.

The material sequenced was peripheral blood mononuclear cells. This sequence joins TRBV29-1 and TRBJ2-3, with TRBD2 matching 7 bases. This TCR came from a human donor with common variable immunodeficiency. CDR3 bases read: TGCAGCGTTGCCCCGCGGGAGATATCAGATACG. Its translation: CSVAPREISDT. The CDR3 in full is CSVAPREISDTQYF.